The rows below give T cell receptor beta chains drawn from one sample of a study of CD8 T cells in ankylosing spondylitis. TCRdb re-analysed the 5' RACE reads in MiXCR, keeping a single row per CDR3 protein. The sample records some 46,000 distinct CDR3 sequences, approximately 11% being singletons. Sequenced input: blood, either unsorted or a sorted T cell fraction (not recorded which). The source is a male donor with ankylosing spondylitis or in good health (not recorded which). Each CDR3 is given with its conserved first and last residue. Each record gives: V gene, CDR3 protein.

>TRBV20-1
CSASRNIQYF
>TRBV5-1
CASSWGTGGSYEQYF
>TRBV4-2
CASSQDYGTYEQYF
>TRBV12-3/TRBV12-4
CASSPTSPSLFF
>TRBV5-6
CASTRLAGGYNEQFF
>TRBV25-1
CASGDRVGTYEQYF
>TRBV27
CASSWTTGGGYGYTF
>TRBV29-1
CSVAQQGLDTGELFF
>TRBV7-9
CASSFVRSSYEQYF
>TRBV11-3
CASSPPGRNEQFF
>TRBV20-1
CSALRQGRGNEQFF
>TRBV5-1
CASSLAGTGYNEQFF
>TRBV20-1
CSVPLLTLVEKLFF
>TRBV19
CASSIGRGRLRNTEAFF
>TRBV7-9
CASSRGTTEAFF